A single sample is the source of the 16 T cell receptor beta chains below, sequenced in a study of control samples from healthy donors and cancer patients. The assay was immunoSEQ multiplex PCR, and TCRdb's table has in-frame clones only and misses some. The table has about 140,000 clones, roughly 89% seen once. The sequenced material came from blood. These receptors were obtained from a man aged 18 to 35 in good health.

This chain uses TRBV9 with TRBJ1-1, with 8 bases fitting TRBD1. Germline assignment: CDR1 SGDLS and CDR2 YYNGEE. Trimming removed 3 bases from V and 1 base from J; junction bases left unmatched: 5. The CDR3 totals 15 residues. CDR3 in amino acids: CASSAGQGANTEAFF. CDR3 DNA sequence: TGTGCCAGCAGCGCCGGACAGGGCGCGAACACTGAAGCTTTCTTT.

This clone has a single count. CDR3 amino acids: CASSLRPSGFPNEQFF. In DNA form, the CDR3 reads TGTGCCAGCTCACTCCGACCCAGCGGATTTCCCAATGAGCAGTTCTTC. V gene TRBV18 combines with J gene TRBJ2-1, with D possibly matching TRBD2 (5 bases). Germline loops: CDR1 KGHSH, CDR2 LQKENI. Deletions cut 4 bases from V and 6 bases from J, with 19 bases between. The CDR3 has 16 amino acids.

The CDR3, as DNA: TGCGCCGTACAGGGGGCTGGTGGAAACACCATATATTTT. Protein: CAVQGAGGNTIYF. V is TRBV10-1 and J is TRBJ1-3; TRBD1 matches 9 bases. Germline CDR1 and CDR2: WNHNN and SYGVQD (reference sequence). The junction had 5 bases not matched to a gene; V was cut back by 11 bases and J by 3 bases. CDR3 length: 13 residues.

The chain is built from TRBV7-3 and TRBJ2-7; TRBD2 matches 7 bases. V lost 2 bases, J lost 4 bases, and 8 bases stayed unmatched. There are 15 residues in the CDR3. Germline V lookup: CDR1 SGHTA, CDR2 FQGTGA. CDR3 DNA sequence: TGTGCCAGCAGCTTATCAGGGCAGGGAGGGTACGAGCAGTACTTC. Protein: CASSLSGQGGYEQYF.

The V and J genes are TRBV15 and TRBJ2-7; no reliable D call. Trimming took 3 bases from V and 0 from J, leaving 9 bases between them. This CDR3 region has 14 residues. The germline V gene encodes CDR1 LNHNV and CDR2 YYDKDF (reference sequence). CDR3 coding DNA: TGTGCCACCAGCAGTGTCCGGGCCTCCTACGAGCAGTACTTC. Translated: CATSSVRASYEQYF. Based on the CDR3 plus reference TRBV15 and TRBJ2-7, the full variable domain is DAMVIQNPRYQVTQFGKPVTLSCSQTLNHNVMYWYQQKSSQAPKLLFHYYDKDFNNEADTPDNFQSRRPNTSFCFLDIRSPGLGDTAMYLCATSSVRASYEQYFGPGTRLTVT.

J is TRBJ2-7 and V is TRBV18; either TRBD1 or TRBD2 may supply D (5 bases each). Germline V gives CDR1 KGHSH, CDR2 LQKENI. This CDR3 is built from 16 residues. V lost 0 bases to trimming and J lost 10 bases, with 22 bases between them. The CDR3: CASSPPAGSSITPQYF. CDR3 in DNA: TGTGCCAGCTCACCACCGGCAGGGAGCTCCATTACCCCTCAGTACTTC.

The chain carries TRBV16 and TRBJ1-4, with D unresolved. The CDR3 loop spans 14 amino acids. Germline CDR1 reads KGHSY; CDR2 reads FQNENV. V was trimmed by 3 bases and J by 2 bases, leaving 7 bases between them. In DNA form, the CDR3 reads TGTGCCAGCAGCCATGGACGGACTAATGAAAAACTGTTTTTT. It specifies CASSHGRTNEKLFF.

The gene calls are TRBV5-4 and TRBJ2-1, with TRBD2 identical over 9 bases. The junction had 6 bases not matched to a gene; V was cut back by 0 bases and J by 8 bases. This CDR3 comprises 15 residues. Per the germline V gene, CDR1 is SGHNT and CDR2 is YYREEE (reference sequence). The chain's CDR3 is CASSLDASGVDEQFF. The CDR3 nucleotides read TGTGCCAGCAGCTTGGATGCTAGCGGGGTCGATGAGCAGTTCTTC. Full variable domain (rest looked up from reference TRBV5-4 and TRBJ2-1): ETGVTQSPTHLIKTRGQQVTLRCSSQSGHNTVSWYQQALGQGPQFIFQYYREEENGRGNFPPRFSGLQFPNYSSELNVNALELDDSALYLCASSLDASGVDEQFFGPGTRLTVL.

A single count supports this clone. The chain couples TRBV6-2 or TRBV6-3 to TRBJ1-5; D is uncertain. Germline CDR1 reads MNHEY; CDR2 reads SVGEGT. This CDR3 region has 12 residues. V was cut by 5 bases and J by 3 bases, with 5 bases left in between. The CDR3 nucleotides read TGTGCCAGCAGTCAGAACAATCAGCCCCAGCATTTT. As protein: CASSQNNQPQHF.

The CDR3 reads CSGGSAYEQYF. CDR3 DNA sequence: TGCAGCGGGGGGTCCGCCTACGAGCAGTACTTC. V and J are TRBV29-1 and TRBJ2-7, with D perhaps matching TRBD1 or TRBD2 (5 bases each). CDR3 size: 11 residues. CDR1 is SQVTM and CDR2 is ANQGSEA in the germline V gene. Deletions cut 7 bases from V and 2 bases from J, with 9 bases between.

The J gene is TRBJ1-6, the V gene TRBV15, with a tentative D call TRBD1 (5 bases). Germline V gives CDR1 LNHNV, CDR2 YYDKDF (reference sequence). CDR3 length: 15 residues. Trimming cost V 10 bases and J 8 bases, with 21 bases left between them. The CDR3 loop reads CANLHGAGIDSPLHF. The CDR3 DNA sequence: TGTGCCAACCTTCATGGGGCAGGAATCGATTCACCCCTCCACTTT. The full variable domain, completed using reference TRBV15 and TRBJ1-6, is DAMVIQNPRYQVTQFGKPVTLSCSQTLNHNVMYWYQQKSSQAPKLLFHYYDKDFNNEADTPDNFQSRRPNTSFCFLDIRSPGLGDTAMYLCANLHGAGIDSPLHFGNGTRLTVT.

The chain recombines TRBV6-1 with TRBJ1-2; 9 nucleotides match TRBD1. CDR1 and CDR2 from the germline V gene are MNHNS and SASEGT. The V gene end was trimmed by 2 bases and the J gene end by 5 bases; junction bases not matched to a gene: 18. CDR3 size: 19 residues. CDR3 bases: TGTGCCAGCAGTGAAAGAAGGAATAAGGGGACAGGGCAGAAGTATGGCTACACCTTC. It specifies CASSERRNKGTGQKYGYTF.

The chain combines TRBV7-2 with TRBJ2-1; 7 nucleotides match TRBD2. Germline lookup yields CDR1 SGHTA and CDR2 FQGNSA. There are 16 residues in the CDR3. The V segment lost 0 bases and the J segment 5 bases; nucleotides outside the gene matches: 7. The CDR3 loop reads CASSLARSGANNEQFF. The DNA of the CDR3 is TGTGCCAGCAGCTTAGCGCGGAGCGGGGCCAACAATGAGCAGTTCTTC.

This chain joins TRBV5-6 and TRBJ2-1; 14 bases are a match to TRBD2. The CDR3 runs 17 residues. Germline trimming cut 4 bases from V and 7 bases from J; bases unmatched to any gene: 10. Germline CDR1 and CDR2: SGHDT and YYEEEE. CDR3 sequence reads: CASSPATSGGAGNEQFF. Here the CDR3 DNA reads TGTGCCAGCAGCCCGGCGACTAGCGGGGGGGCAGGGAATGAGCAGTTCTTC.

The gene calls are TRBV3-1 (or the pseudogene TRBV3-2) and TRBJ1-2; the D gene is possibly TRBD1 (6 bases). The CDR3 is 14 residues long. Germline V gene data show CDR1 as LGHDT and CDR2 as YNNKEL (reference sequence). Trimming shortened V by 1 base and J by 8 bases, and 14 bases separated the two germline ends. The CDR3 DNA reads TGTGCCAGCAGCCAAGTTTCAGGGGTCGGCGGCTACACCTTC. As protein: CASSQVSGVGGYTF.

V usage is TRBV12-3 or TRBV12-4 and J usage is TRBJ2-7, with D hard to call. The CDR3 spans 13 residues. Between the trimmed V and J ends, which lost 5 bases and 5 bases, there was a span of 13 bases. CDR3 in amino acids: CASSPRAGNEQYF. The CDR3 DNA sequence: TGTGCCAGCAGTCCTAGGGCAGGTAACGAGCAGTACTTC.